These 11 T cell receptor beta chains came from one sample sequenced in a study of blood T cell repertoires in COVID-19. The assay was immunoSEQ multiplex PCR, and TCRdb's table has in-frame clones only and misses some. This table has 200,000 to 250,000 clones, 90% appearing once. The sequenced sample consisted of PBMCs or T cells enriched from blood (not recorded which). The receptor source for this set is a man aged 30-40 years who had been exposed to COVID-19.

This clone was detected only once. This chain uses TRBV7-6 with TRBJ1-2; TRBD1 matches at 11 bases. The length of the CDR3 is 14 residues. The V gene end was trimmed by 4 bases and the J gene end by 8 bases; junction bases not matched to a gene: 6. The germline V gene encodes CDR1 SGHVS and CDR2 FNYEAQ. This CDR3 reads CASSSGQGAEGYTF. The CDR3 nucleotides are TGTGCCAGCAGCTCCGGACAGGGGGCAGAGGGCTACACCTTC.

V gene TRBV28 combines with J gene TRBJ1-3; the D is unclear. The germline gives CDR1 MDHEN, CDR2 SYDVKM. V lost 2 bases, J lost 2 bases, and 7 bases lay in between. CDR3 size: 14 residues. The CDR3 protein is CASSLSHPGNTIYF. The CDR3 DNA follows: TGTGCCAGCAGTTTAAGCCATCCTGGAAACACCATATATTTT.

The CDR3 region is CASSKAGGSVYEQYF. The CDR3 region has the DNA TGTGCCAGCAGCAAGGCCGGGGGGAGTGTGTACGAGCAGTACTTC. This chain joins TRBV9 and TRBJ2-7; 7 bases are shared with TRBD2. CDR1 and CDR2 (germline): SGDLS, YYNGEE. This CDR3 has 15 amino acids. The V gene end was trimmed by 4 bases and the J gene end by 4 bases; junction bases not matched to a gene: 11.

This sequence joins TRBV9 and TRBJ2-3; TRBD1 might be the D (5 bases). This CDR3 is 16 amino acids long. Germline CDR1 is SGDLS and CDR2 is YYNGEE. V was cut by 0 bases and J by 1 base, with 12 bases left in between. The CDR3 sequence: CASSVGFGARTDTQYF. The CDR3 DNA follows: TGTGCCAGCAGCGTAGGTTTTGGGGCCCGCACAGATACGCAGTATTTT. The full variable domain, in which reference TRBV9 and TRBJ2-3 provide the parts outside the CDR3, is DSGVTQTPKHLITATGQRVTLRCSPRSGDLSVYWYQQSLDQGLQFLIQYYNGEERAKGNILERFSAQQFPDLHSELNLSSLELGDSALYFCASSVGFGARTDTQYFGPGTRLTVL.

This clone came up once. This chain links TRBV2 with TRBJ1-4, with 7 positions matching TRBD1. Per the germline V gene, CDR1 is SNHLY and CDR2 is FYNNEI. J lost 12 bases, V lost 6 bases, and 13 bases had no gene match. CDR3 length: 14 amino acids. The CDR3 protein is CASRPTQGTQELFF. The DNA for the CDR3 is TGTGCCAGCAGACCCACACAGGGGACACAAGAACTGTTTTTT.

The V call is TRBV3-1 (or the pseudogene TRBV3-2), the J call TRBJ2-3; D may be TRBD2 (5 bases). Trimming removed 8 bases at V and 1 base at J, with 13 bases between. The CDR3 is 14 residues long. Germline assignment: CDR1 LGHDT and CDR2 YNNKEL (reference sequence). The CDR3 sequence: CASDYRGGTDTQYF. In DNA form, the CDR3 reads TGTGCCAGCGACTACCGAGGTGGCACAGATACGCAGTATTTT.

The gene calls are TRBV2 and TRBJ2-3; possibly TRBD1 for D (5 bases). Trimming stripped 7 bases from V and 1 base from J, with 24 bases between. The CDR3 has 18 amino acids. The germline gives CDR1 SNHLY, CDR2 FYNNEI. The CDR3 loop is CASKSPRRQSQGTDTQYF. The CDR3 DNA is TGTGCCAGCAAGTCCCCCCGAAGACAGTCGCAAGGCACAGATACGCAGTATTTT. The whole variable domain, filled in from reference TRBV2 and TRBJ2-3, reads EPEVTQTPSHQVTQMGQEVILRCVPISNHLYFYWYRQILGQKVEFLVSFYNNEISEKSEIFDDQFSVERPDGSNFTLKIRSTKLEDSAMYFCASKSPRRQSQGTDTQYFGPGTRLTVL.

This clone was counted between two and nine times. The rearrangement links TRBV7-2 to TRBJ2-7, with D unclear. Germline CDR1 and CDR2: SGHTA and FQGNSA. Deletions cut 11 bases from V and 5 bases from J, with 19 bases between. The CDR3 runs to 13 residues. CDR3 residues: CAAHLAFNHEQYF. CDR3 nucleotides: TGTGCCGCCCACCTTGCGTTTAACCACGAGCAGTACTTC. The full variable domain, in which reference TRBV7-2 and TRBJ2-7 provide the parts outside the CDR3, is GAGVSQSPSNKVTEKGKDVELRCDPISGHTALYWYRQSLGQGLEFLIYFQGNSAPDKSGLPSDRFSAERTGGSVSTLTIQRTQQEDSAVYLCAAHLAFNHEQYFGPGTRLTVT.

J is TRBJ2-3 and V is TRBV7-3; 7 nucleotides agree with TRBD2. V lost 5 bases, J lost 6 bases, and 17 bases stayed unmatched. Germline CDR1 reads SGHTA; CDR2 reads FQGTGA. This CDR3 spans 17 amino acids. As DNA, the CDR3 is TGTGCCAGCAGCCAAGAGGCTAGCGGCCAAAGGTCGGATACGCAGTATTTT. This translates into CASSQEASGQRSDTQYF.

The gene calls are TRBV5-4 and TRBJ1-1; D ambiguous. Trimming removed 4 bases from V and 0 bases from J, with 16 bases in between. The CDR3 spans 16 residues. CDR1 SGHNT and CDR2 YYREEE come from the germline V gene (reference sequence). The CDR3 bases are TGTGCCAGCAGCCCTGCCAGTAGGCGGGTGAACACTGAAGCTTTCTTT. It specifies CASSPASRRVNTEAFF.

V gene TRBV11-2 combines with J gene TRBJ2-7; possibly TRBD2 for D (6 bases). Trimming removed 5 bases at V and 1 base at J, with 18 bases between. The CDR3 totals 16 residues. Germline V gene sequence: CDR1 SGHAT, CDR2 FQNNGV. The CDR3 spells CASSHEWAGRSYEQYF. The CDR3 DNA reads TGTGCCAGCAGCCACGAGTGGGCAGGGAGGTCCTACGAGCAGTACTTC.